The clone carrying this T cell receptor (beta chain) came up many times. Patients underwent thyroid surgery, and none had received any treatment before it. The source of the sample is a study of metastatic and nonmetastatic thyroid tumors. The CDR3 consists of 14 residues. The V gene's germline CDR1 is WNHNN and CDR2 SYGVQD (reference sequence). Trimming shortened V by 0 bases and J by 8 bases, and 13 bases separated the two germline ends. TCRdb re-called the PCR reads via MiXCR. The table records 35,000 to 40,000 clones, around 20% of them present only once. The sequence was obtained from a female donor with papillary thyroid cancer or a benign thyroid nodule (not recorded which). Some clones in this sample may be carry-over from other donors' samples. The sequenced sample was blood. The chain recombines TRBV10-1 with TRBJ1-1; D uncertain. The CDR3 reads CASSESTQALEAFF. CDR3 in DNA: TGCGCCAGCAGTGAGTCGACTCAGGCCCTGGAAGCTTTCTTT.